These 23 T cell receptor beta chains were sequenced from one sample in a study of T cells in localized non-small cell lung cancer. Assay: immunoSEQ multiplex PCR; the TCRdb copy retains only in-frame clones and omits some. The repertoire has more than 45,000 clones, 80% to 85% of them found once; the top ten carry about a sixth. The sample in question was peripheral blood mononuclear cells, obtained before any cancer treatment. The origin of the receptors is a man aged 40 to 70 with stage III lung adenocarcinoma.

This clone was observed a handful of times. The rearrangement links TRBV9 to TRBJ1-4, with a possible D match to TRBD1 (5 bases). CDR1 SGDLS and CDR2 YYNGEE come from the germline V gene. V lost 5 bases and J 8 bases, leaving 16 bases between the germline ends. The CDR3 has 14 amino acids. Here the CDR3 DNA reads TGTGCCAGCAGTATGGGGGTTGAGTTCGAAAAACTGTTTTTT. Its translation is CASSMGVEFEKLFF.

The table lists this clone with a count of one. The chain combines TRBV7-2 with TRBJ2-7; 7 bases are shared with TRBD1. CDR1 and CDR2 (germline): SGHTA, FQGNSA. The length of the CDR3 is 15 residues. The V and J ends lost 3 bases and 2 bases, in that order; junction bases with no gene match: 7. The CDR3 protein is CASSFSGTATYEQYF. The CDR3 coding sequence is TGTGCCAGCAGCTTTTCCGGGACAGCCACCTACGAGCAGTACTTC.

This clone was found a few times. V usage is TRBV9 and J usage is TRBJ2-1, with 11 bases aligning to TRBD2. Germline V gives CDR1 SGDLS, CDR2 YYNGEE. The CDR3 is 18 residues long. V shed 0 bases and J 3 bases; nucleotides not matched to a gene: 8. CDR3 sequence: CASSVGPSGRHGYNEQFF. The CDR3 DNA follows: TGTGCCAGCAGCGTAGGCCCTAGCGGGAGGCATGGCTACAATGAGCAGTTCTTC.

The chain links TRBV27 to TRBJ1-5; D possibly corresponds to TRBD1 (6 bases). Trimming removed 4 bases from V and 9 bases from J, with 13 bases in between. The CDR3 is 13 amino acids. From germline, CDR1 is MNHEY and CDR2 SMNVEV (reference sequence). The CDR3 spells CASSSLGGGPQHF. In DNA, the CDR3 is TGTGCCAGCAGTTCCCTAGGGGGAGGGCCCCAGCATTTT.

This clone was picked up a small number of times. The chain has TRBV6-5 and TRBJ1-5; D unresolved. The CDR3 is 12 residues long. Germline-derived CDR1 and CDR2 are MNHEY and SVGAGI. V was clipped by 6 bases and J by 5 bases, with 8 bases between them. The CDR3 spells CASSDAYQPQHF. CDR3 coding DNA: TGTGCCAGCAGCGACGCCTATCAGCCCCAGCATTTT.

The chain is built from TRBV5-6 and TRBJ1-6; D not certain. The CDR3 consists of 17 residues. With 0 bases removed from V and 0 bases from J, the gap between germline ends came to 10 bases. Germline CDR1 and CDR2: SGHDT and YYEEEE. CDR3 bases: TGTGCCAGCAGCTTGGCCGGGTCCATCTCCTATAATTCACCCCTCCACTTT. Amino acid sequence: CASSLAGSISYNSPLHF.

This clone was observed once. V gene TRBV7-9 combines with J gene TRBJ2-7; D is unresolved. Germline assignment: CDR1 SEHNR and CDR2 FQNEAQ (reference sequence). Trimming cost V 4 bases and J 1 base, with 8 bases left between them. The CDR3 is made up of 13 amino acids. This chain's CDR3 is CASSSRVSYEQYF. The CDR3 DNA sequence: TGTGCCAGCAGCTCTAGGGTTTCCTACGAGCAGTACTTC.

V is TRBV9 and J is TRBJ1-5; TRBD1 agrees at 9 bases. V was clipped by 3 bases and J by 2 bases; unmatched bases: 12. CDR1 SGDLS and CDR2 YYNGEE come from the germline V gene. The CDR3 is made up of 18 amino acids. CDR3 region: CASSGGTGIRSGNQPQHF. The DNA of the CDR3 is TGTGCCAGCAGCGGGGGGACAGGGATAAGGTCTGGCAATCAGCCCCAGCATTTT.

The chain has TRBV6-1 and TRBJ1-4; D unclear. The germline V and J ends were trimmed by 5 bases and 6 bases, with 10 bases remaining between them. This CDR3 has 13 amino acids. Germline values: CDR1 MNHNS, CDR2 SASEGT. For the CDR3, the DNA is TGTGCCAGCAGTACCAGCTTGCATGAAAAACTGTTTTTT. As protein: CASSTSLHEKLFF.

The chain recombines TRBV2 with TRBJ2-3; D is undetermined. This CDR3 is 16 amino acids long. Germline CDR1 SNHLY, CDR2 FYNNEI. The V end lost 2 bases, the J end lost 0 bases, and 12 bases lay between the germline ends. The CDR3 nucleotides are TGTGCCAGCAGTGAATTGGAGACATCTAGCACAGATACGCAGTATTTT. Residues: CASSELETSSTDTQYF.

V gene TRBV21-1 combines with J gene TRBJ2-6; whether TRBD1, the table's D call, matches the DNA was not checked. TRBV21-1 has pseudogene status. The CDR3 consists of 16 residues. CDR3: CASSKQGAAGANVLTF. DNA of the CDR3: TGTGCCAGCAGCAAACAGGGGGCGGCTGGGGCCAACGTCCTGACTTTC.

The CDR3 DNA follows: TGCAGCGGCCAACAGGGGGCCGGTGGGACCCAGTACTTC. Protein sequence: CSGQQGAGGTQYF. The genes are TRBV29-1 and TRBJ2-5; 9 bases map to TRBD1. This CDR3 is built from 13 residues. V was pared by 7 bases and J by 7 bases, with 10 bases of the junction left unmatched. The germline CDR1 and CDR2 sequences are SQVTM and ANQGSEA.

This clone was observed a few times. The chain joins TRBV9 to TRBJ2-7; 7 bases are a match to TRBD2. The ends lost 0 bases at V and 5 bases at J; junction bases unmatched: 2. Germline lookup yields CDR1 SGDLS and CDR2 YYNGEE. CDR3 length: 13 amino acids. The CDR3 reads CASSVVTSDEQYF. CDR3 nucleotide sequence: TGTGCCAGCAGCGTAGTTACTAGCGACGAGCAGTACTTC.

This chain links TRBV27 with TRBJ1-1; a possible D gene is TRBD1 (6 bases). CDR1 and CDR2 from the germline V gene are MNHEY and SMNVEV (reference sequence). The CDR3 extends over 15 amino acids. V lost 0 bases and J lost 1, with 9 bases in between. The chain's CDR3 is CASSLSTGTNTEAFF. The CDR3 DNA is TGTGCCAGCAGTTTATCCACAGGGACGAACACTGAAGCTTTCTTT.

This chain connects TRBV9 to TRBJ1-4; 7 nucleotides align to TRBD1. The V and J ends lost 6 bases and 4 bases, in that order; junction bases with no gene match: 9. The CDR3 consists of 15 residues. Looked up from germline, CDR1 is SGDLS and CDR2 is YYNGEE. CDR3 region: CASTIGDSLNEKLFF. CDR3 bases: TGTGCCAGCACCATAGGGGACAGTCTTAATGAAAAACTGTTTTTT.

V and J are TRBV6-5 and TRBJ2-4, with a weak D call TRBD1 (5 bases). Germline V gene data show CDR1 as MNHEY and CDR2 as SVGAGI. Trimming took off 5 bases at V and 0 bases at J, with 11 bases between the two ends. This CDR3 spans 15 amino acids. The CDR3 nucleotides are TGTGCCAGCAGTACCCAGGGTTTAGCCAAAAACATTCAGTACTTC. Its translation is CASSTQGLAKNIQYF.

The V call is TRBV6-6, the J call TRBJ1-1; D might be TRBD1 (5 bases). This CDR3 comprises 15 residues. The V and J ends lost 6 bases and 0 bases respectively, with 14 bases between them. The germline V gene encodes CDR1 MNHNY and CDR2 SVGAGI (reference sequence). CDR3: CASSGPSRVNTEAFF. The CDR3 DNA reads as TGTGCCAGCAGCGGACCGAGCAGGGTGAACACTGAAGCTTTCTTT.

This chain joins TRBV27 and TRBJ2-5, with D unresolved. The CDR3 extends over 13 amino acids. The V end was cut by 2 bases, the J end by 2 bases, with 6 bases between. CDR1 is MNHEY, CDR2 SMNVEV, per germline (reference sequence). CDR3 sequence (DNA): TGTGCCAGCAGTTTAAGAGTACAAGAGACCCAGTACTTC. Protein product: CASSLRVQETQYF.

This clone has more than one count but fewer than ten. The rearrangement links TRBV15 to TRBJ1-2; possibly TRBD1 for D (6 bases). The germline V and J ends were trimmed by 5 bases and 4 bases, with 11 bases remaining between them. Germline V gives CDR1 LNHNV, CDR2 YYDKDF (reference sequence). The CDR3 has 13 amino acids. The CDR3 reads CATSQRGGYGYTF. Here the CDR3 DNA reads TGTGCCACCAGCCAGAGAGGGGGCTATGGCTACACCTTC.

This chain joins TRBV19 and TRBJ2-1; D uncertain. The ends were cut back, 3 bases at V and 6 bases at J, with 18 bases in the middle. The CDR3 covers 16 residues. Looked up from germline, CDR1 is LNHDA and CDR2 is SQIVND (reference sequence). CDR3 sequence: CASSIVSSQQGNEQFF. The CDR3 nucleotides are TGTGCCAGTAGTATTGTCTCCTCTCAGCAAGGCAATGAGCAGTTCTTC.

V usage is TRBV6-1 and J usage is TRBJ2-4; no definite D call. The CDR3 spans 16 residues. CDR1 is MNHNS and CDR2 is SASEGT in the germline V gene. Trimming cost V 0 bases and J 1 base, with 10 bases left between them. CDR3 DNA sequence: TGTGCCAGCAGTGAAGCGACCGGTGGTGCCAAAAACATTCAGTACTTC. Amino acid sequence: CASSEATGGAKNIQYF.

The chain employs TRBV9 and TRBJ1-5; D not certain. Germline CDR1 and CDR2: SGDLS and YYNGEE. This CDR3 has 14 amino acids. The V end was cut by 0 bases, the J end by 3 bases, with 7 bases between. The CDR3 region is CASSVDPLNQPQHF. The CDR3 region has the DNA TGTGCCAGCAGCGTAGACCCTCTCAATCAGCCCCAGCATTTT.

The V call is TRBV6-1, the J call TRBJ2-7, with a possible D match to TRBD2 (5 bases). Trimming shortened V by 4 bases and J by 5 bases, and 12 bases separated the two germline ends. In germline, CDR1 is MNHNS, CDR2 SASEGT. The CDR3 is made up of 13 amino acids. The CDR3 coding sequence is TGTGCCAGCAGTGCTCGGGGTGGGCACGAGCAGTACTTC. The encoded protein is CASSARGGHEQYF.